What follows are 31 T cell receptor beta chains derived from one specimen sequenced in a study of blood T cell repertoires in COVID-19. Profiling relied on immunoSEQ multiplex PCR, and the TCRdb table lists in-frame clones only, not all of them. The sample consists of more than 300,000 clones, roughly 90% of them appearing once. Source material: PBMCs or T cells enriched from blood (not recorded which). The receptors were sampled from a woman in her thirties or forties who had been exposed to COVID-19.

V and J are TRBV29-1 and TRBJ1-2; 7 nucleotides line up with TRBD1. The germline CDR1 and CDR2 sequences are SQVTM and ANQGSEA. After removal of 7 bases from V and 0 bases from J, the junction contained 5 bases not matched to a gene. The CDR3 loop spans 13 amino acids. CDR3 sequence: CSGWDSANYGYTF. The CDR3 nucleotides are TGCAGCGGCTGGGACAGCGCTAACTATGGCTACACCTTC. Filled out from reference TRBV29-1 and TRBJ1-2, the complete variable domain reads SAVISQKPSRDICQRGTSLTIQCQVDSQVTMMFWYRQQPGQSLTLIATANQGSEATYESGFVIDKFPISRPNLTFSTLTVSNMSPEDSSIYLCSGWDSANYGYTFGSGTRLTVV.

The rearrangement uses TRBV5-1 and TRBJ1-3, with TRBD1 matching 8 bases. The CDR3 is made up of 16 amino acids. The ends lost 0 bases at V and 0 bases at J; junction bases unmatched: 2. Germline V lookup: CDR1 SGHRS, CDR2 YFSETQ. This CDR3 reads CASSLGTGLSGNTIYF. In nucleotides, the CDR3 is TGCGCCAGCAGCTTGGGGACAGGGCTCTCTGGAAACACCATATATTTT.

The chain links TRBV3-1 (or the pseudogene TRBV3-2) to TRBJ2-5; 9 bases align to TRBD2. V gave up 2 bases and J gave up 1 base; unmatched junction bases: 8. CDR1 and CDR2 (germline): LGHDT, YNNKEL (reference sequence). CDR3 length: 17 amino acids. CDR3 loop: CASSQPIAGALQETQYF. The CDR3 nucleotides are TGTGCCAGCAGCCAACCCATAGCGGGGGCCCTCCAAGAGACCCAGTACTTC.

This chain connects TRBV19 to TRBJ1-5; D is possibly TRBD1 (6 bases). CDR3 length: 19 amino acids. Trimming pared 3 bases from V and 4 bases from J, leaving 25 bases between. Germline values: CDR1 LNHDA, CDR2 SQIVND (reference sequence). The CDR3 loop is CASSIIPFSWTDSNQPQHF. In nucleotides, the CDR3 is TGTGCCAGTAGTATTATCCCGTTTAGTTGGACAGACTCTAATCAGCCCCAGCATTTT. Full variable domain (outside the CDR3, taken from reference TRBV19 and TRBJ1-5): DGGITQSPKYLFRKEGQNVTLSCEQNLNHDAMYWYRQDPGQGLRLIYYSQIVNDFQKGDIAEGYSVSREKKESFPLTVTSAQKNPTAFYLCASSIIPFSWTDSNQPQHFGDGTRLSIL.

The chain combines TRBV9 with TRBJ2-2; tentative D call: TRBD2 (7 bases). V lost 3 bases and J lost 4, with 16 bases in between. The CDR3 runs to 16 residues. CDR1 and CDR2 (germline): SGDLS, YYNGEE. CDR3 DNA sequence: TGTGCCAGCAGCGCACAGGGCTGGGGGGGCACCGGGGAGCTGTTTTTT. Its protein product is CASSAQGWGGTGELFF.

The chain uses TRBV19 and TRBJ2-1, with D perhaps matching TRBD2 (7 bases). Germline-derived CDR1 and CDR2 are LNHDA and SQIVND (reference sequence). The CDR3 consists of 15 residues. The ends were cut back, 3 bases at V and 2 bases at J, with 11 bases in the middle. The CDR3 DNA sequence: TGTGCCAGTAGTATTGGGGGGGCTCCCTACAATGAGCAGTTCTTC. Protein sequence: CASSIGGAPYNEQFF. Looking up the rest from reference TRBV19 and TRBJ2-1 gives the full variable domain: DGGITQSPKYLFRKEGQNVTLSCEQNLNHDAMYWYRQDPGQGLRLIYYSQIVNDFQKGDIAEGYSVSREKKESFPLTVTSAQKNPTAFYLCASSIGGAPYNEQFFGPGTRLTVL.

The chain uses TRBV9 and TRBJ1-3; 8 nucleotides match TRBD1. The CDR3 spans 16 residues. Per germline, CDR1 SGDLS and CDR2 YYNGEE. With 4 bases clipped from V and 2 bases from J, the junction kept 8 bases outside the gene matches. As DNA, the CDR3 is TGTGCCAGCAGCCCCAGGACAGGGATTGCTGGAAACACCATATATTTT. Amino acid sequence: CASSPRTGIAGNTIYF.

The chain joins TRBV24-1 to TRBJ1-2; the D gene is possibly TRBD1 (5 bases). The CDR3 loop spans 14 amino acids. Trimming stripped 4 bases from V and 4 bases from J, with 12 bases between. Germline V gene data show CDR1 as KGHDR and CDR2 as SFDVKD. CDR3 region: CATSEADRAYGYTF. The CDR3 DNA sequence: TGTGCCACCAGTGAAGCTGACAGAGCCTATGGCTACACCTTC.

The CDR3 DNA is TGTGCCTCGGGGGATGGGACCTATAATTCACCCCTCCACTTT. Translation: CASGDGTYNSPLHF. The rearrangement links TRBV30 to TRBJ1-6; tentatively, D is TRBD1 (5 bases). Deletions cut 7 bases from V and 2 bases from J, with 12 bases between. Germline V CDR1 and CDR2: GTSNPN, SVGIG (reference sequence). This CDR3 has 14 residues.

The V gene is TRBV6-5, the J gene TRBJ1-1; D call uncertain. The CDR3 runs 15 residues. The V and J ends lost 6 bases and 0 bases respectively, with 14 bases between them. Germline lookup yields CDR1 MNHEY and CDR2 SVGAGI. The CDR3 DNA is TGTGCCAGCAGCGTCGGACTATACTTGAACACTGAAGCTTTCTTT. This sequence encodes CASSVGLYLNTEAFF.

The rearrangement uses TRBV19 and TRBJ2-7; D not certain. Trimming took 4 bases from V and 0 from J, leaving 7 bases between them. The CDR3 extends over 13 amino acids. Germline CDR1 LNHDA, CDR2 SQIVND (reference sequence). CDR3 in DNA: TGTGCCAGTAGTAGACAAAGCTCCTACGAGCAGTACTTC. This sequence encodes CASSRQSSYEQYF.

The gene calls are TRBV3-1 (or the pseudogene TRBV3-2) and TRBJ1-4, with 10 nucleotides matching TRBD1. CDR1 and CDR2 from the germline V gene are LGHDT and YNNKEL (reference sequence). V lost 1 base, J lost 4 bases, and 3 bases stayed unmatched. This CDR3 contains 16 residues. The CDR3 loop reads CASSQGQGAGNEKLFF. The CDR3 region has the DNA TGTGCCAGCAGCCAAGGACAGGGGGCGGGTAATGAAAAACTGTTTTTT.

The V gene is TRBV15, the J gene TRBJ2-7, with 13 bases matching TRBD2. Per the germline V gene, CDR1 is LNHNV and CDR2 is YYDKDF (reference sequence). The CDR3 length is 20 residues. With 1 base clipped from V and 5 bases from J, the junction kept 17 bases outside the gene matches. CDR3 amino acids: CATSRGALTTRGLAGHEQYF. As DNA, the CDR3 is TGTGCCACCAGCAGAGGAGCCCTGACGACCCGGGGACTAGCGGGACACGAGCAGTACTTC. Full variable domain (rest looked up from reference TRBV15 and TRBJ2-7): DAMVIQNPRYQVTQFGKPVTLSCSQTLNHNVMYWYQQKSSQAPKLLFHYYDKDFNNEADTPDNFQSRRPNTSFCFLDIRSPGLGDTAMYLCATSRGALTTRGLAGHEQYFGPGTRLTVT.

The chain uses TRBV6-5 and TRBJ2-7; the D gene is possibly TRBD1 (6 bases). This CDR3 is 14 amino acids long. With 0 bases removed from V and 6 bases from J, the gap between germline ends came to 12 bases. Per germline, CDR1 MNHEY and CDR2 SVGAGI. CDR3 sequence reads: CASSYSTGIGEQYF. CDR3 nucleotides: TGTGCCAGCAGTTACTCTACAGGGATTGGCGAGCAGTACTTC.

This chain uses TRBV5-1 with TRBJ1-1, with TRBD1 matching over 7 bases. Germline values: CDR1 SGHRS, CDR2 YFSETQ. This CDR3 has 15 residues. Trimming removed 2 bases from V and 1 base from J; junction bases left unmatched: 5. The CDR3 DNA is TGCGCCAGCAGCTTAGGACAGGCTAAGAACACTGAAGCTTTCTTT. It is translated as CASSLGQAKNTEAFF.

This sequence joins TRBV19 and TRBJ1-2; 8 nucleotides align to TRBD1. Germline CDR1 is LNHDA and CDR2 is SQIVND (reference sequence). There are 13 residues in the CDR3. V lost 2 bases, J lost 5 bases, and 1 base stayed unmatched. CDR3 bases: TGTGCCAGTAGTATACGACAGGGGTATGGCTACACCTTC. Translated: CASSIRQGYGYTF.

CDR3 residues: CSGWDRDTEAFF. The CDR3, as DNA: TGCAGCGGGTGGGACAGGGACACTGAAGCTTTCTTT. This chain connects TRBV29-1 to TRBJ1-1; 9 nucleotides line up with TRBD1. The CDR3 has 12 residues. The J segment lost 3 bases and the V segment lost 7 bases, leaving 3 bases of the junction unmatched. Germline lookup yields CDR1 SQVTM and CDR2 ANQGSEA. Variable domain in full (rest from reference TRBV29-1 and TRBJ1-1): SAVISQKPSRDICQRGTSLTIQCQVDSQVTMMFWYRQQPGQSLTLIATANQGSEATYESGFVIDKFPISRPNLTFSTLTVSNMSPEDSSIYLCSGWDRDTEAFFGQGTRLTVV.

The CDR3 loop is CASSLKEVGQFF. The CDR3 DNA is TGTGCCAGCAGCTTAAAGGAGGTGGGGCAGTTCTTC. This chain links TRBV11-3 with TRBJ2-1; possible D gene TRBD2, 5 bases. Germline values: CDR1 SGHNT, CDR2 YENEEA. V was cut by 2 bases and J by 12 bases, with 11 bases left in between. The CDR3 totals 12 residues. Full variable domain (remainder filled in from reference TRBV11-3 and TRBJ2-1): EAGVVQSPRYKIIEKKQPVAFWCNPISGHNTLYWYLQNLGQGPELLIRYENEEAVDDSQLPKDRFSAERLKGVDSTLKIQPAELGDSAVYLCASSLKEVGQFFGPGTRLTVL.

The V call is TRBV9, the J call TRBJ2-3, with 8 bases identical to TRBD2. The CDR3 is 16 residues long. The ends lost 0 bases at V and 4 bases at J; junction bases unmatched: 7. CDR1 SGDLS and CDR2 YYNGEE come from the germline V gene. In DNA form, the CDR3 reads TGTGCCAGCAGCGTAGATAAGCGGGGGAACCCAGATACGCAGTATTTT. It encodes CASSVDKRGNPDTQYF.

The CDR3 protein is CASSYPAGQGDTEAFF. The CDR3 nucleotides are TGTGCCAGTTCCTACCCAGCAGGACAGGGGGACACTGAAGCTTTCTTT. The chain uses TRBV6-6 and TRBJ1-1; 10 bases are shared with TRBD1. After removal of 9 bases from V and 3 bases from J, the junction contained 13 bases not matched to a gene. The CDR3 is 16 residues long. CDR1 is MNHNY and CDR2 is SVGAGI in the germline V gene (reference sequence).

The chain joins TRBV20-1 to TRBJ2-2, with 7 bases matching TRBD1. Germline values: CDR1 DFQATT, CDR2 SNEGSKA (reference sequence). Losses at the gene ends were 3 bases for V and 5 bases for J; bases not matched to a gene: 6. This CDR3 has 14 residues. CDR3 sequence: CSASVPGGTGELFF. CDR3 bases: TGCAGTGCTAGTGTCCCAGGGGGAACCGGGGAGCTGTTTTTT.

The genes are TRBV7-9 and TRBJ2-1; D is possibly TRBD1 (5 bases). Trimming left V 4 bases short and J 8 bases short, with 18 bases between. This CDR3 has 15 amino acids. The germline gives CDR1 SEHNR, CDR2 FQNEAQ (reference sequence). The CDR3 is CASSSLQGKVDEQFF. The DNA for the CDR3 is TGTGCCAGCAGCTCCCTCCAGGGTAAGGTCGATGAGCAGTTCTTC.

The chain carries TRBV5-1 and TRBJ2-2, with 7 bases aligning to TRBD1. Germline loops: CDR1 SGHRS, CDR2 YFSETQ. Trimming took 4 bases from V and 4 from J; bases not matched to a gene: 7. CDR3 length equals 15 residues. CDR3 sequence reads: CASSAKTGSTGELFF. CDR3 in DNA: TGCGCCAGCAGCGCCAAGACAGGGTCCACCGGGGAGCTGTTTTTT.

V usage is TRBV12-3 or TRBV12-4 and J usage is TRBJ1-2; no clear D gene. The V end lost 0 bases, the J end lost 5 bases, and 7 bases lay between the germline ends. The CDR3 has 13 residues. The CDR3 reads CASSLAAIYGYTF. CDR3 coding DNA: TGTGCCAGCAGTTTAGCGGCAATTTATGGCTACACCTTC.

The gene calls are TRBV6-5 and TRBJ1-3; TRBD1 matches at 8 bases. Trimming took 4 bases from V and 1 from J; bases not matched to a gene: 6. Germline V gives CDR1 MNHEY, CDR2 SVGAGI. The CDR3 spans 16 residues. The CDR3 DNA follows: TGTGCCAGCAGTTCCCTTGACAGGGGTTCTGGAAACACCATATATTTT. Amino acid sequence: CASSSLDRGSGNTIYF.

The sample holds a few counts of this clone. The rearrangement uses TRBV7-2 and TRBJ1-2; 9 bases agree with TRBD1. Germline values: CDR1 SGHTA, CDR2 FQGNSA. This CDR3 contains 14 residues. After removal of 6 bases from V and 4 bases from J, the junction contained 6 bases not matched to a gene. CDR3 nucleotide sequence: TGTGCCAGCAGGTCACAGGGGGCCGGCTATGGCTACACCTTC. Its protein is CASRSQGAGYGYTF.

The genes are TRBV10-2 and TRBJ1-1; D gene ambiguous. Trimming removed 5 bases at V and 1 base at J, with 8 bases between. There are 13 residues in the CDR3. Germline lookup yields CDR1 WSHSY and CDR2 SAAADI. In DNA form, the CDR3 reads TGCGCCAGCAGTCGCCGGGAGAACACTGAAGCTTTCTTT. Encoded protein: CASSRRENTEAFF.

The gene calls are TRBV7-9 and TRBJ1-2; 7 bases line up with TRBD1. The CDR3 is made up of 15 amino acids. From germline, CDR1 is SEHNR and CDR2 FQNEAQ (reference sequence). The junction had 10 bases not matched to a gene; V was cut back by 3 bases and J by 6 bases. The CDR3 spells CASSLSWDSFHGYTF. CDR3 bases: TGTGCCAGCAGCTTGAGTTGGGACAGCTTCCATGGCTACACCTTC.

The J gene is TRBJ1-5, the V gene TRBV10-1; TRBD1 might be the D (5 bases). The CDR3 is 17 amino acids. V dropped 8 bases and J dropped 1 base, with 21 bases sitting between them. The germline V gene has CDR1 WNHNN and CDR2 SYGVQD (reference sequence). The CDR3 here is CASAVAEQGRSNQPQHF. Here the CDR3 DNA reads TGCGCCAGCGCAGTAGCCGAGCAGGGAAGGAGCAATCAGCCCCAGCATTTT.

The chain joins TRBV5-5 to TRBJ1-2; D not certain. The CDR3 has 15 amino acids. The germline gives CDR1 SGHKS, CDR2 YYEKEE (reference sequence). V was shortened by 2 bases and J by 7 bases, with 18 bases between the two germline ends. The CDR3 is CASSFRGRNDGGYTF. The DNA for the CDR3 is TGTGCCAGCAGCTTCCGAGGGCGTAACGACGGTGGCTACACCTTC.

This chain joins TRBV15 and TRBJ1-1; 8 bases are a match to TRBD1. Losses at the gene ends were 5 bases for V and 1 base for J; bases not matched to a gene: 3. The V gene's germline CDR1 is LNHNV and CDR2 YYDKDF (reference sequence). The CDR3 is made up of 14 amino acids. CDR3 loop: CATSEDRGNTEAFF. The CDR3 DNA reads TGTGCCACCAGCGAAGACAGGGGGAACACTGAAGCTTTCTTT.